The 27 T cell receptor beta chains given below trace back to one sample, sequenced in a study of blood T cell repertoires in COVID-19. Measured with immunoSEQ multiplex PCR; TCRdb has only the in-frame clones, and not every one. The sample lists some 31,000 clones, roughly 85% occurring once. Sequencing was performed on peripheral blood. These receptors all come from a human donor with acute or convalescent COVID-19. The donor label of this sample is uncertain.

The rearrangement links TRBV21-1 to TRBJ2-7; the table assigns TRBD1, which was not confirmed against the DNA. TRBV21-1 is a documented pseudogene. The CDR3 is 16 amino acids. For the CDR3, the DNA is TGTGCCCACCAACCCTTATCAGACAACCTAACCTACGAGCAGTACTTC. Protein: CAHQPLSDNLTYEQYF.

CDR3 nucleotide sequence: TGTGCCAGCAGCTTTAGGGGACAGTACACAGATACGCAGTATTTT. Amino acids: CASSFRGQYTDTQYF. The gene calls are TRBV11-2 and TRBJ2-3, with 7 bases that match TRBD1. Losses at the gene ends were 3 bases for V and 2 bases for J; bases not matched to a gene: 5. The length of the CDR3 is 15 residues. CDR1 is SGHAT and CDR2 is FQNNGV in the germline V gene.

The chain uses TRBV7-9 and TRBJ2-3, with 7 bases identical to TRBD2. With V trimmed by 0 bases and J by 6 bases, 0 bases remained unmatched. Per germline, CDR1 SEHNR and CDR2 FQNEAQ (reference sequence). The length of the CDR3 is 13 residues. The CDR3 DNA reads TGTGCCAGCAGCTTAGCGGGGGGGGATACGCAGTATTTT. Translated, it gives CASSLAGGDTQYF.

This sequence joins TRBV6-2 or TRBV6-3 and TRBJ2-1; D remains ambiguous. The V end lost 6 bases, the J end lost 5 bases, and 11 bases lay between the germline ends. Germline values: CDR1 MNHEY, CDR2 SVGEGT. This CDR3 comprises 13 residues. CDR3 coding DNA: TGTGCCAGCAGCAAAACAACGAACAATGAGCAGTTCTTC. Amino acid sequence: CASSKTTNNEQFF.

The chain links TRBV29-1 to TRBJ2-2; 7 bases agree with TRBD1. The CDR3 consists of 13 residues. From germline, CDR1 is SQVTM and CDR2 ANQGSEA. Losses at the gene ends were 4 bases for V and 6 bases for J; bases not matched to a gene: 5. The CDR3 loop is CSVGGQPSGELFF. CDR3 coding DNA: TGCAGCGTTGGGGGACAGCCCTCCGGGGAGCTGTTTTTT.

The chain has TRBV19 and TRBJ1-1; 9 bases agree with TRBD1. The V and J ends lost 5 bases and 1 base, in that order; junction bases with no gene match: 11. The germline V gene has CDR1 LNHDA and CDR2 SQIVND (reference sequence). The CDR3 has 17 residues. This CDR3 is CASSYVQGAGWNTEAFF. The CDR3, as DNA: TGTGCCAGTAGTTACGTACAGGGGGCCGGTTGGAACACTGAAGCTTTCTTT.

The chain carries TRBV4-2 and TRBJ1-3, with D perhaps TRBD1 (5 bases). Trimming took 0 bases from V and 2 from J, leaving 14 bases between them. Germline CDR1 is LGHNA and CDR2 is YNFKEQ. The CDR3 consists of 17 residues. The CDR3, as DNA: TGTGCCAGCAGCCAAGAAAACAACAGGCCCCCTGGAAACACCATATATTTT. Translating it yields CASSQENNRPPGNTIYF.

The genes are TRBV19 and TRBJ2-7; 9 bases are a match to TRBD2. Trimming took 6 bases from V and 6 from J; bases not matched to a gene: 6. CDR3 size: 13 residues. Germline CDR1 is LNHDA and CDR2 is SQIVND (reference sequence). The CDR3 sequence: CASRSSGTPEQYF. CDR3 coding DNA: TGTGCCAGTAGGTCTAGCGGGACCCCCGAGCAGTACTTC.

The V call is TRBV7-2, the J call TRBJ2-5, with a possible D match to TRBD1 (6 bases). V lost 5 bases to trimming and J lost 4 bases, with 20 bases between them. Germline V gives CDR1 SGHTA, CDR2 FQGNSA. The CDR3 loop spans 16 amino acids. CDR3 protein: CASSRPSTGRGETQYF. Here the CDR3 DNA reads TGTGCCAGCAGCCGCCCCTCGACAGGAAGGGGAGAGACCCAGTACTTC.

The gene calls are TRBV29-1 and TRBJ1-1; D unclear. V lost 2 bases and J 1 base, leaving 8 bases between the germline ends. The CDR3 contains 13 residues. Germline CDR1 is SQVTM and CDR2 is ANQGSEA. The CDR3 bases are TGCAGCGTTGAAACCCGGGAGAACACTGAAGCTTTCTTT. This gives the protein CSVETRENTEAFF.

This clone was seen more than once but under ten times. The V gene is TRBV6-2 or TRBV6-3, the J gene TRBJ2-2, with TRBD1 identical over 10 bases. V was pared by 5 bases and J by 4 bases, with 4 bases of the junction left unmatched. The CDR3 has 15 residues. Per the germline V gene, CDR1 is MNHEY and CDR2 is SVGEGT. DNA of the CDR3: TGTGCCAGCAGTCGCCGGGACAGGGGCACCGGGGAGCTGTTTTTT. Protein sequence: CASSRRDRGTGELFF.

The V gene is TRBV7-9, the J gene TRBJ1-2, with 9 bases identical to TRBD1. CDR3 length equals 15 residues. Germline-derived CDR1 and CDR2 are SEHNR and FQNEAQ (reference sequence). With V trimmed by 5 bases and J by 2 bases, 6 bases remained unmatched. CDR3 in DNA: TGTGCCAGCAGCCTCCCGACAGGGGGGAACTATGGCTACACCTTC. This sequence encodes CASSLPTGGNYGYTF.

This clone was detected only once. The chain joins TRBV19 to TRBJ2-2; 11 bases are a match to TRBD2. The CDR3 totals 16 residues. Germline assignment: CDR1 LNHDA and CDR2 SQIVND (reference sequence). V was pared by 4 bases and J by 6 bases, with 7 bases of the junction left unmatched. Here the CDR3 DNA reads TGTGCCAGTAGTAAGATAGCGGGGGGGCCATCCGGGGAGCTGTTTTTT. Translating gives CASSKIAGGPSGELFF.

The CDR3 DNA is TGTGCCAGTTCAGGGGGCACCGGGGAGCTGTTTTTT. It yields the protein CASSGGTGELFF. The chain recombines TRBV28 with TRBJ2-2, with TRBD1 identical over 7 bases. This CDR3 has 12 residues. The V gene's germline CDR1 is MDHEN and CDR2 SYDVKM. V gave up 9 bases and J gave up 4 bases; unmatched junction bases: 2.

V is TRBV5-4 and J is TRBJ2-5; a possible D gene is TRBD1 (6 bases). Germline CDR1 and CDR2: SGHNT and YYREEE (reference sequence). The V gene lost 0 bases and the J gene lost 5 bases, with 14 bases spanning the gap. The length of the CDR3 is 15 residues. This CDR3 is CASSLGGLGGETQYF. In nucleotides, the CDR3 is TGTGCCAGCAGCTTGGGGGGGCTAGGGGGTGAGACCCAGTACTTC. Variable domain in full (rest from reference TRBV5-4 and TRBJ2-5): ETGVTQSPTHLIKTRGQQVTLRCSSQSGHNTVSWYQQALGQGPQFIFQYYREEENGRGNFPPRFSGLQFPNYSSELNVNALELDDSALYLCASSLGGLGGETQYFGPGTRLLVL.

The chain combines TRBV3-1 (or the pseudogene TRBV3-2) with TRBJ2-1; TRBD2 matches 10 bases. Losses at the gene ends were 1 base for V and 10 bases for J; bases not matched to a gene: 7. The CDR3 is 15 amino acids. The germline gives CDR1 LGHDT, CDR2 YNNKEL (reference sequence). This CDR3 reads CASSQGLAGVSEQFF. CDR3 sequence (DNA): TGTGCCAGCAGCCAAGGTCTAGCGGGAGTCAGCGAGCAGTTCTTC.

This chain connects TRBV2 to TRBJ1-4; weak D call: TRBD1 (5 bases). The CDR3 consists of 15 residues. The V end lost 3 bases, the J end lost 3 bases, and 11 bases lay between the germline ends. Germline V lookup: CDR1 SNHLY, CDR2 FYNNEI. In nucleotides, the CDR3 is TGTGCCAGCAGTGATCAGGGTTCGGCTAATGAAAAACTGTTTTTT. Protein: CASSDQGSANEKLFF.

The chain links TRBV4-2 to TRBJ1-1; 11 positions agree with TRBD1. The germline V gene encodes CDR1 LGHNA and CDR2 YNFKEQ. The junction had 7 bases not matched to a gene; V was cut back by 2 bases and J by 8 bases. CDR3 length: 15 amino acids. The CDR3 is CASSQPRGTGGEAFF. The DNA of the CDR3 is TGTGCCAGCAGCCAACCCCGCGGGACAGGGGGAGAAGCTTTCTTT.

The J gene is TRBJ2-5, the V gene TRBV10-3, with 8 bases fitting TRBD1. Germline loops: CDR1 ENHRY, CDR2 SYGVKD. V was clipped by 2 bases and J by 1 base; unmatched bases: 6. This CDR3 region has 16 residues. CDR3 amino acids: CAISEKQGAAQETQYF. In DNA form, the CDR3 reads TGTGCCATCAGTGAGAAGCAGGGGGCTGCCCAAGAGACCCAGTACTTC.

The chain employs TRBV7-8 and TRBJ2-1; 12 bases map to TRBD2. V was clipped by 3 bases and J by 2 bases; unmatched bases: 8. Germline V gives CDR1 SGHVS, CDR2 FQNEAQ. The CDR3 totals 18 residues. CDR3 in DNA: TGTGCCAGCAGCTTCGGCCTAGCGGGAGGGGGTGCCTACAATGAGCAGTTCTTC. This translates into CASSFGLAGGGAYNEQFF.

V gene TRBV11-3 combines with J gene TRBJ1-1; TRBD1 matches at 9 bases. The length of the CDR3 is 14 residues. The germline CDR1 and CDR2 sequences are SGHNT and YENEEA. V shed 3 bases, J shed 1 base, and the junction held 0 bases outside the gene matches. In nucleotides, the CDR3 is TGTGCCAGCAGCTTGGGACAGGGGAACACTGAAGCTTTCTTT. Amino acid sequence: CASSLGQGNTEAFF.

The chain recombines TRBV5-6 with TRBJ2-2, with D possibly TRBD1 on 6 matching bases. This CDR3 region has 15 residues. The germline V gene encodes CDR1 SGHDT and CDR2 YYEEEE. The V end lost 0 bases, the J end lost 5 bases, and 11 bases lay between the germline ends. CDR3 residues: CASSLAAGATGELFF. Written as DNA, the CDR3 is TGTGCCAGCAGCTTGGCCGCAGGGGCTACCGGGGAGCTGTTTTTT.

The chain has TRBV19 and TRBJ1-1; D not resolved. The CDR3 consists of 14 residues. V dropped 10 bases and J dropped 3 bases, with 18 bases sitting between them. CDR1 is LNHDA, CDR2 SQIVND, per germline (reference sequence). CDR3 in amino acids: CATAAREVDTEAFF. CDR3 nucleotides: TGTGCCACCGCCGCAAGGGAGGTCGACACTGAAGCTTTCTTT. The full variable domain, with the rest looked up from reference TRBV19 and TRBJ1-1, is DGGITQSPKYLFRKEGQNVTLSCEQNLNHDAMYWYRQDPGQGLRLIYYSQIVNDFQKGDIAEGYSVSREKKESFPLTVTSAQKNPTAFYLCATAAREVDTEAFFGQGTRLTVV.

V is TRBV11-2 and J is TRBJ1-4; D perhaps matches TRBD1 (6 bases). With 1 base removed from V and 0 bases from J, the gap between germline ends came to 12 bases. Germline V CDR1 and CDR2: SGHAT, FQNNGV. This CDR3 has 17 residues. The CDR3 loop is CASSLGTVFSTNEKLFF. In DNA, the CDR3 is TGTGCCAGCAGCTTAGGGACAGTCTTTTCAACTAATGAAAAACTGTTTTTT.

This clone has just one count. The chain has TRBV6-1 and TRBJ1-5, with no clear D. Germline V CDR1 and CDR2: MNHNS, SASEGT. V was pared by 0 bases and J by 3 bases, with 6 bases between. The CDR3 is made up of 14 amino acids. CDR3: CASSEAPTNQPQHF. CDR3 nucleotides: TGTGCCAGCAGTGAAGCGCCTACCAATCAGCCCCAGCATTTT.

The CDR3 protein is CASSFRLAGGLVDTQYF. The CDR3 nucleotides read TGTGCCAGCAGCTTCCGACTAGCGGGGGGCTTGGTAGATACGCAGTATTTT. The chain carries TRBV11-2 and TRBJ2-3, with 13 bases lining up with TRBD2. There are 17 residues in the CDR3. CDR1 is SGHAT, CDR2 FQNNGV, per germline. V was clipped by 3 bases and J by 5 bases; unmatched bases: 8.

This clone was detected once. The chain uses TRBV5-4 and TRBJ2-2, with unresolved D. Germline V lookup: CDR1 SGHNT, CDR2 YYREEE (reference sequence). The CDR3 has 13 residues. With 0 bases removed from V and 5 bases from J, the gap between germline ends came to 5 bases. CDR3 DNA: TGTGCCAGCAGCTTGGAACGGACCGGGGAGCTGTTTTTT. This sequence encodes CASSLERTGELFF.